This entry lists 22 T cell receptor beta chains sequenced from one sample in a study of cytomegalovirus exposure and HLA in healthy donors. Primers for the PCR totalled 60 Vbeta and 13 Jbeta. The table came from immunoSEQ multiplex PCR; TCRdb's copy has only in-frame clones and leaves some out. The sample contains about 150,000 clones, approximately 80% of which appear only once. Sequences were obtained from PBMCs. The source of these receptors is a male donor in good health and CMV-seronegative.

The chain employs TRBV4-1 and TRBJ2-3; 11 bases match TRBD2. The length of the CDR3 is 17 residues. CDR1 and CDR2 (germline): MGHRA, YSYEKL. The trim removed 0 bases at V and 0 bases at J, leaving 2 bases unmatched. CDR3 DNA: TGCGCCAGCAGCCAAGAGAGACTAGCGGGGAGCACAGATACGCAGTATTTT. Encoded protein: CASSQERLAGSTDTQYF.

V and J are TRBV19 and TRBJ2-7; TRBD2 is a possible D gene (6 bases). The V end lost 7 bases, the J end lost 2 bases, and 12 bases lay between the germline ends. This CDR3 has 13 amino acids. CDR1 is LNHDA, CDR2 SQIVND, per germline (reference sequence). DNA of the CDR3: TGTGCCAGTATTCTGTGGGAGGCCTACGAGCAGTACTTC. This encodes CASILWEAYEQYF.

The chain recombines TRBV14 with TRBJ2-7; D is perhaps TRBD2 (5 bases). Germline V lookup: CDR1 SGHDN, CDR2 FVKESK. The CDR3 loop spans 15 amino acids. Deletions cut 0 bases from V and 4 bases from J, with 13 bases between. The CDR3 spells CASSQDVQRKYEQYF. CDR3 DNA sequence: TGTGCCAGCAGCCAAGATGTCCAGCGGAAATACGAGCAGTACTTC.

This clone was seen once. J is TRBJ2-7 and V is TRBV9; 9 nucleotides match TRBD1. Unmatched junction bases numbered 5, after V lost 0 bases and J lost 7 bases. This CDR3 has 14 residues. Germline V gene data show CDR1 as SGDLS and CDR2 as YYNGEE. The CDR3: CASSVGDRAREQYF. In nucleotides, the CDR3 is TGTGCCAGCAGCGTAGGGGACAGGGCGCGGGAGCAGTACTTC. Together with reference TRBV9 and TRBJ2-7, the CDR3 gives the full variable domain: DSGVTQTPKHLITATGQRVTLRCSPRSGDLSVYWYQQSLDQGLQFLIQYYNGEERAKGNILERFSAQQFPDLHSELNLSSLELGDSALYFCASSVGDRAREQYFGPGTRLTVT.

This clone was counted once. V and J are TRBV14 and TRBJ2-1; no firm D call. Germline V gene sequence: CDR1 SGHDN, CDR2 FVKESK. V was shortened by 5 bases and J by 7 bases, with 15 bases between the two germline ends. The CDR3 totals 14 residues. The CDR3 is CASSEKWAGNEQFF. CDR3 DNA: TGTGCCAGCAGCGAAAAGTGGGCTGGGAATGAGCAGTTCTTC.

The chain couples TRBV19 to TRBJ1-1; 7 positions match TRBD1. Germline loops: CDR1 LNHDA, CDR2 SQIVND (reference sequence). The CDR3 consists of 14 residues. V gave up 3 bases and J gave up 7 bases; unmatched junction bases: 8. CDR3 DNA sequence: TGTGCCAGTAGTATGACAGGGATGGTAATTGAAGCTTTCTTT. Amino acid sequence: CASSMTGMVIEAFF. The entire variable domain, with the rest obtained from reference TRBV19 and TRBJ1-1, is as follows: DGGITQSPKYLFRKEGQNVTLSCEQNLNHDAMYWYRQDPGQGLRLIYYSQIVNDFQKGDIAEGYSVSREKKESFPLTVTSAQKNPTAFYLCASSMTGMVIEAFFGQGTRLTVV.

The chain carries TRBV7-2 and TRBJ2-5; D uncertain. Looked up from germline, CDR1 is SGHTA and CDR2 is FQGNSA. CDR3 length: 15 residues. The V end lost 1 base, the J end lost 4 bases, and 13 bases lay between the germline ends. CDR3 region: CASSLGGGLGETQYF. The CDR3 coding sequence is TGTGCCAGCAGCTTAGGCGGCGGATTGGGAGAGACCCAGTACTTC.

The chain has TRBV2 and TRBJ2-5, with 7 bases lining up with TRBD2. CDR3 length: 14 amino acids. Germline V CDR1 and CDR2: SNHLY, FYNNEI. Germline trimming cut 2 bases from V and 4 bases from J; bases unmatched to any gene: 4. In nucleotides, the CDR3 is TGTGCCAGCAGTGAAAATCCGGGGGGAGAGACCCAGTACTTC. The encoded protein is CASSENPGGETQYF.

The CDR3 DNA reads as TGTGCCAGCAGTGAAGATCGGAACAGGGGGCGATCCTATAATTCACCCCTCCACTTT. Translated: CASSEDRNRGRSYNSPLHF. This rearrangement joins TRBV6-1 to TRBJ1-6; 9 nucleotides match TRBD1. CDR1 is MNHNS, CDR2 SASEGT, per germline. The CDR3 extends over 19 amino acids. With V trimmed by 1 base and J by 1 base, 8 bases remained unmatched.

V gene TRBV7-9 combines with J gene TRBJ1-1, with 7 bases matching TRBD1. The CDR3 length is 13 residues. J was trimmed by 10 bases and V by 1 base; bases with no gene match: 6. The germline gives CDR1 SEHNR, CDR2 FQNEAQ (reference sequence). CDR3 amino acids: CASSLEGARGAFF. CDR3 in DNA: TGTGCCAGCAGCTTAGAGGGGGCCCGGGGAGCTTTCTTT.

This chain's CDR3 is CASRGLAGLEQYF. CDR3 nucleotide sequence: TGTGCCAGCCGCGGACTAGCGGGCCTGGAGCAGTACTTC. The rearrangement uses TRBV27 and TRBJ2-5, with TRBD2 identical over 11 bases. The germline gives CDR1 MNHEY, CDR2 SMNVEV (reference sequence). This CDR3 spans 13 amino acids. The V gene end was trimmed by 8 bases and the J gene end by 11 bases; junction bases not matched to a gene: 10.

This chain uses TRBV4-1 with TRBJ2-5; 7 bases line up with TRBD1. Matching the DNA end better, TRBJ2-7 makes the J call doubtful. From germline, CDR1 is MGHRA and CDR2 YSYEKL. The CDR3 extends over 14 amino acids. The CDR3 is CASSQPGQRYEQYF. The DNA of the CDR3 is TGCGCCAGCAGCCAACCGGGACAGAGGTACGAGCAGTACTTC.

This clone is judged medium-sized (0.01 to 0.1%). CDR3 residues: CATPVGQINTGELFF. CDR3 nucleotide sequence: TGTGCCACTCCGGTGGGGCAAATCAACACCGGGGAGCTGTTTTTT. The rearrangement uses TRBV19 and TRBJ2-2; D perhaps matches TRBD1 (5 bases). From germline, CDR1 is LNHDA and CDR2 SQIVND (reference sequence). The CDR3 is 15 residues long. Trimming removed 10 bases at V and 2 bases at J, with 17 bases between.

The chain combines TRBV29-1 with TRBJ2-1, with D perhaps TRBD2 (5 bases). The germline V gene has CDR1 SQVTM and CDR2 ANQGSEA. The V end lost 7 bases, the J end lost 6 bases, and 13 bases lay between the germline ends. The CDR3 totals 12 residues. This chain's CDR3 is CSASGLGNEQFF. For the CDR3, the DNA is TGCAGCGCCTCGGGATTAGGCAATGAGCAGTTCTTC.

The chain uses TRBV4-2 and TRBJ1-4; 12 bases agree with TRBD1. V dropped 0 bases and J dropped 5; count of bases not matched to a gene: 1. Germline V gives CDR1 LGHNA, CDR2 YNFKEQ. The CDR3 has 16 amino acids. The CDR3 here is CASSQDGTGGNEKLFF. The CDR3 DNA reads TGTGCCAGCAGCCAAGATGGGACAGGGGGCAATGAAAAACTGTTTTTT.

The V call is TRBV2, the J call TRBJ2-7, with 15 bases matching TRBD2. This CDR3 is built from 16 residues. CDR1 is SNHLY and CDR2 is FYNNEI in the germline V gene. Germline trimming cut 9 bases from V and 0 bases from J; bases unmatched to any gene: 6. The CDR3 DNA sequence: TGTGCCAGGGGGGGGACTAGCGGGAGGAGCTCCTACGAGCAGTACTTC. It translates to CARGGTSGRSSYEQYF.

DNA of the CDR3: TGTGCCACCAGCACCACCCACAGCACGAACACCGGGGAGCTGTTTTTT. As protein: CATSTTHSTNTGELFF. The genes are TRBV15 and TRBJ2-2; no clear D gene. The germline V and J ends were trimmed by 4 bases and 0 bases, with 12 bases remaining between them. The CDR3 length is 16 residues. CDR1 is LNHNV and CDR2 is YYDKDF in the germline V gene (reference sequence). The whole variable domain, filled in from reference TRBV15 and TRBJ2-2, reads DAMVIQNPRYQVTQFGKPVTLSCSQTLNHNVMYWYQQKSSQAPKLLFHYYDKDFNNEADTPDNFQSRRPNTSFCFLDIRSPGLGDTAMYLCATSTTHSTNTGELFFGEGSRLTVL.

Only one count was recorded for this clone. The chain carries TRBV9 and TRBJ2-5; 7 bases map to TRBD2. The CDR3 runs 13 residues. J lost 9 bases, V lost 0 bases, and 5 bases had no gene match. The germline CDR1 and CDR2 sequences are SGDLS and YYNGEE. The CDR3 here is CASSVVHLAAQYF. CDR3 in DNA: TGTGCCAGCAGCGTAGTACATCTAGCGGCCCAGTACTTC.

The rearrangement joins TRBV7-6 to TRBJ2-6, with TRBD1 matching over 10 bases. Germline CDR1 is SGHVS and CDR2 is FNYEAQ. The CDR3 has 18 amino acids. The trim removed 4 bases at V and 1 base at J, leaving 7 bases unmatched. Here the CDR3 DNA reads TGTGCCAGCAGCTCCCCGACGGACAGGGGGTCTGGGGCCAACGTCCTGACTTTC. Protein product: CASSSPTDRGSGANVLTF.

The V and J genes are TRBV7-2 and TRBJ1-5; 8 nucleotides line up with TRBD1. J was trimmed by 6 bases and V by 3 bases; bases with no gene match: 7. This CDR3 has 15 residues. Germline CDR1 and CDR2: SGHTA and FQGNSA. As DNA, the CDR3 is TGTGCCAGCAGCTTGCAGGGGGCAGCAGTTCAGCCCCAGCATTTT. It is translated as CASSLQGAAVQPQHF.

The rearrangement uses TRBV2 and TRBJ2-3, with 11 nucleotides matching TRBD2. The V gene end was trimmed by 6 bases and the J gene end by 0 bases; junction bases not matched to a gene: 2. This CDR3 spans 15 amino acids. Germline V gene data show CDR1 as SNHLY and CDR2 as FYNNEI. CDR3 loop: CASRGLADSTDTQYF. CDR3 bases: TGTGCCAGCAGGGGACTAGCGGATAGCACAGATACGCAGTATTTT.

The J gene is TRBJ1-5, the V gene TRBV7-9; tentatively, D is TRBD1 (5 bases). V was pared by 0 bases and J by 4 bases, with 10 bases between. Germline-derived CDR1 and CDR2 are SEHNR and FQNEAQ (reference sequence). The CDR3 length is 15 residues. CDR3 residues: CASSLAGGDNQPQHF. The CDR3 DNA follows: TGTGCCAGCAGCTTAGCGGGAGGGGATAATCAGCCCCAGCATTTT.